The 30 T cell receptor beta chains presented below share a single source sample, sequenced in a study of blood T cell repertoires in COVID-19. The repertoire was sequenced with immunoSEQ multiplex PCR; TCRdb's copy has only in-frame clones and lacks some. This sample has roughly 56,000 clones, with 75% to 90% found just once. Material: peripheral blood. These receptor sequences come from a human donor in a cohort sampled during active COVID-19.

This sequence joins TRBV3-1 (or the pseudogene TRBV3-2) and TRBJ1-6, with D maybe TRBD1 (6 bases). CDR1 is LGHDT and CDR2 is YNNKEL in the germline V gene (reference sequence). This CDR3 region has 13 residues. Between the trimmed V and J ends, which lost 3 bases and 8 bases, there was a span of 8 bases. CDR3 residues: CASSQRGYSPLHF. As DNA, the CDR3 is TGTGCCAGCAGCCAGAGGGGGTATTCACCCCTCCACTTT.

This chain connects TRBV5-1 to TRBJ2-5, with 15 bases matching TRBD2. CDR1 and CDR2 (germline): SGHRS, YFSETQ. The CDR3 covers 15 residues. V lost 3 bases to trimming and J lost 4 bases; unmatched junction nucleotides: 1. CDR3 amino acids: CASSWTSGRGETQYF. In DNA form, the CDR3 reads TGCGCCAGCAGCTGGACTAGCGGGAGGGGAGAGACCCAGTACTTC.

The chain is built from TRBV19 and TRBJ2-7; D is undetermined. Germline V CDR1 and CDR2: LNHDA, SQIVND (reference sequence). The ends were cut back, 5 bases at V and 2 bases at J, with 16 bases in the middle. The CDR3 consists of 15 residues. The CDR3 protein is CASSRDVRSTYEQYF. The CDR3 DNA is TGTGCCAGTAGTCGAGACGTCAGGTCTACCTACGAGCAGTACTTC.

The chain has TRBV28 and TRBJ2-7, with TRBD2 as a possible D gene (6 bases). Germline values: CDR1 MDHEN, CDR2 SYDVKM. Trimming took off 5 bases at V and 4 bases at J, with 12 bases between the two ends. The CDR3 is made up of 13 amino acids. This chain's CDR3 is CASSAGLLYEQYF. CDR3 coding DNA: TGTGCCAGCAGTGCGGGACTGCTTTACGAGCAGTACTTC. The whole variable domain, filled in from reference TRBV28 and TRBJ2-7, reads DVKVTQSSRYLVKRTGEKVFLECVQDMDHENMFWYRQDPGLGLRLIYFSYDVKMKEKGDIPEGYSVSREKKERFSLILESASTNQTSMYLCASSAGLLYEQYFGPGTRLTVT.

The V and J genes are TRBV28 and TRBJ1-5; TRBD1 matches at 8 bases. The length of the CDR3 is 15 residues. With V trimmed by 2 bases and J by 3 bases, 3 bases remained unmatched. Germline assignment: CDR1 MDHEN and CDR2 SYDVKM. CDR3 sequence (DNA): TGTGCCAGCAGTTTAAGGCAGGGGGCCAATCAGCCCCAGCATTTT. Amino acids: CASSLRQGANQPQHF.

This clone appeared a few times. Other DNA variants within this sample encode the same CDR3. The rearrangement links TRBV28 to TRBJ2-5, with TRBD1 as a possible D gene (6 bases). Germline CDR1 reads MDHEN; CDR2 reads SYDVKM. With 11 bases removed from V and 2 bases from J, the gap between germline ends came to 12 bases. The CDR3 contains 12 residues. CDR3 sequence reads: CAGGQTQETQYF. The CDR3 DNA is TGTGCCGGAGGACAGACTCAAGAGACCCAGTACTTC. Full variable domain (rest looked up from reference TRBV28 and TRBJ2-5): DVKVTQSSRYLVKRTGEKVFLECVQDMDHENMFWYRQDPGLGLRLIYFSYDVKMKEKGDIPEGYSVSREKKERFSLILESASTNQTSMYLCAGGQTQETQYFGPGTRLLVL.

V usage is TRBV19 and J usage is TRBJ2-1; 9 bases align to TRBD2. CDR3 size: 15 residues. J gave up 2 bases and V 5 bases, and 4 bases lay outside the gene matches. Germline lookup yields CDR1 LNHDA and CDR2 SQIVND (reference sequence). CDR3 amino acids: CASSLRGGAYNEQFF. For the CDR3, the DNA is TGTGCCAGTAGTCTCCGCGGGGGGGCCTACAATGAGCAGTTCTTC. Variable domain in full (rest from reference TRBV19 and TRBJ2-1): DGGITQSPKYLFRKEGQNVTLSCEQNLNHDAMYWYRQDPGQGLRLIYYSQIVNDFQKGDIAEGYSVSREKKESFPLTVTSAQKNPTAFYLCASSLRGGAYNEQFFGPGTRLTVL.

The chain uses TRBV6-5 and TRBJ1-1; 10 nucleotides align to TRBD1. The germline V gene encodes CDR1 MNHEY and CDR2 SVGAGI. The V segment lost 2 bases and the J segment 5 bases; nucleotides outside the gene matches: 5. The CDR3 has 15 residues. The CDR3 loop reads CASSYRGQGRTEAFF. In DNA, the CDR3 is TGTGCCAGCAGTTACCGGGGACAGGGGAGAACTGAAGCTTTCTTT.

The V call is TRBV15, the J call TRBJ2-1; D remains ambiguous. Germline V CDR1 and CDR2: LNHNV, YYDKDF (reference sequence). The CDR3 has 14 residues. The V end was cut by 1 base, the J end by 3 bases, with 7 bases between. DNA for the CDR3: TGTGCCACCAGCAGAGGGGCCTTCTACAATGAGCAGTTCTTC. Residues: CATSRGAFYNEQFF. The full variable domain, in which reference TRBV15 and TRBJ2-1 provide the parts outside the CDR3, is DAMVIQNPRYQVTQFGKPVTLSCSQTLNHNVMYWYQQKSSQAPKLLFHYYDKDFNNEADTPDNFQSRRPNTSFCFLDIRSPGLGDTAMYLCATSRGAFYNEQFFGPGTRLTVL.

This rearrangement joins TRBV7-2 to TRBJ1-6; perhaps TRBD1 as D (6 bases). In germline, CDR1 is SGHTA, CDR2 FQGNSA. This CDR3 spans 12 amino acids. Trimming stripped 5 bases from V and 10 bases from J, with 9 bases between. The DNA of the CDR3 is TGTGCCAGCAGCCGGGACAACTCACCCCTCCACTTT. Protein product: CASSRDNSPLHF.

V gene TRBV19 combines with J gene TRBJ1-1; D remains unclear. Germline CDR1 LNHDA, CDR2 SQIVND (reference sequence). With 3 bases removed from V and 4 bases from J, the gap between germline ends came to 9 bases. The CDR3 sequence is 13 residues long. The CDR3 protein is CASSMTGSTEAFF. The CDR3 DNA is TGTGCCAGTAGTATGACCGGGAGCACTGAAGCTTTCTTT.

The chain combines TRBV6-4 with TRBJ1-2; 9 bases line up with TRBD1. Germline values: CDR1 MRHNA, CDR2 SNTAGT. V was clipped by 2 bases and J by 5 bases; unmatched bases: 6. The CDR3 extends over 15 amino acids. The CDR3 DNA sequence: TGTGCCAGCAGTGACAAGGGGGACAGGGTTTATGGCTACACCTTC. It codes for CASSDKGDRVYGYTF.

This clone has only one observation. The chain joins TRBV7-2 to TRBJ2-1; TRBD2 agrees at 8 bases. The germline V gene has CDR1 SGHTA and CDR2 FQGNSA. V was pared by 3 bases and J by 5 bases, with 6 bases of the junction left unmatched. The CDR3 is 15 residues long. Written as DNA, the CDR3 is TGTGCCAGCAGCTTTTTTAGCGGGAATGACAATGAGCAGTTCTTC. It specifies CASSFFSGNDNEQFF.

V usage is TRBV9 and J usage is TRBJ1-6; no clear D gene. The V gene lost 0 bases and the J gene lost 8 bases, with 6 bases spanning the gap. This CDR3 region has 13 residues. Germline V gene lookup returns CDR1 SGDLS and CDR2 YYNGEE. This chain's CDR3 is CASSVVSDSPLHF. The DNA of the CDR3 is TGTGCCAGCAGCGTAGTTTCAGATTCACCCCTCCACTTT.

The J gene is TRBJ2-1, the V gene TRBV19; D possibly corresponds to TRBD1 (5 bases). V shed 7 bases and J shed 8 bases, with 12 bases lying between them. The V gene's germline CDR1 is LNHDA and CDR2 SQIVND (reference sequence). The CDR3 is made up of 12 amino acids. CDR3 nucleotide sequence: TGTGCCAGTAAGGGGCAGGTCGATGAGCAGTTCTTC. Translation: CASKGQVDEQFF.

The V call is TRBV12-3 or TRBV12-4, the J call TRBJ2-1, with D possibly matching TRBD2 (6 bases). Trimming removed 5 bases from V and 7 bases from J, with 12 bases in between. The CDR3 is made up of 13 amino acids. The CDR3 region has the DNA TGTGCCAGCAGTCTCGGGAGCCGGAATGAGCAGTTCTTC. This sequence encodes CASSLGSRNEQFF.

The rearrangement joins TRBV7-2 to TRBJ1-6; 8 bases agree with TRBD1. CDR3 length equals 15 residues. Germline assignment: CDR1 SGHTA and CDR2 FQGNSA. The V and J ends lost 5 bases and 6 bases, in that order; junction bases with no gene match: 6. The CDR3 sequence: CASSRRTGSNSPLHF. CDR3 DNA sequence: TGTGCCAGCAGCCGGAGGACAGGGTCTAATTCACCCCTCCACTTT.

This clone is a singleton in its sample. V is TRBV28 and J is TRBJ2-3; TRBD2 matches at 14 bases. The CDR3 has 16 residues. From germline, CDR1 is MDHEN and CDR2 SYDVKM. J gave up 5 bases and V 6 bases, and 7 bases lay outside the gene matches. The CDR3 DNA sequence: TGTGCCAGCAGCCGACCCGGGACTAGCGGGAGAGATACGCAGTATTTT. It specifies CASSRPGTSGRDTQYF.

The chain employs TRBV4-1 and TRBJ1-2; 8 bases fit TRBD1. The CDR3 is 15 residues long. Unmatched junction bases numbered 7, after V lost 3 bases and J lost 4 bases. Germline lookup yields CDR1 MGHRA and CDR2 YSYEKL. The DNA for the CDR3 is TGCGCCAGCAGCCATACCGGGACAGGCATCTATGGCTACACCTTC. As protein: CASSHTGTGIYGYTF.

This clone was seen just once. This rearrangement joins TRBV11-2 to TRBJ2-5; TRBD2 is a possible D gene (5 bases). CDR1 and CDR2 (germline): SGHAT, FQNNGV. V was clipped by 1 base and J by 4 bases, with 7 bases between them. The CDR3 is 13 residues long. The CDR3 coding sequence is TGTGCCAGCAGCTTAGGGGGAGCAGAGACCCAGTACTTC. Amino acid sequence: CASSLGGAETQYF. The full variable domain, in which reference TRBV11-2 and TRBJ2-5 provide the parts outside the CDR3, is EAGVAQSPRYKIIEKRQSVAFWCNPISGHATLYWYQQILGQGPKLLIQFQNNGVVDDSQLPKDRFSAERLKGVDSTLKIQPAKLEDSAVYLCASSLGGAETQYFGPGTRLLVL.

The chain recombines TRBV27 with TRBJ1-5, with 9 bases aligning to TRBD1. Germline CDR1 is MNHEY and CDR2 is SMNVEV (reference sequence). CDR3 length equals 15 residues. The V and J ends lost 5 bases and 5 bases, in that order; junction bases with no gene match: 7. CDR3 region: CASSPLGQGHQPQHF. CDR3 nucleotides: TGTGCCAGCAGTCCCCTGGGACAGGGCCATCAGCCCCAGCATTTT.

J is TRBJ1-4 and V is TRBV16; 7 nucleotides line up with TRBD1. The germline gives CDR1 KGHSY, CDR2 FQNENV. This CDR3 contains 15 residues. Trimming took 5 bases from V and 4 from J; bases not matched to a gene: 7. CDR3: CASSVTGQINEKLFF. The DNA of the CDR3 is TGTGCCAGCAGCGTAACGGGACAGATTAATGAAAAACTGTTTTTT.

The chain joins TRBV7-9 to TRBJ2-7; TRBD2 matches 11 bases. CDR1 is SEHNR, CDR2 FQNEAQ, per germline (reference sequence). V was clipped by 3 bases and J by 3 bases; unmatched bases: 4. The CDR3 covers 15 residues. CDR3 in DNA: TGTGCCAGCAGCTTCCCGGGACTAGCGGTCTACGAGCAGTACTTC. This encodes CASSFPGLAVYEQYF.

Judged by abundance, this clone is medium-sized. This chain connects TRBV7-3 to TRBJ2-1; D gene ambiguous. Germline V CDR1 and CDR2: SGHTA, FQGTGA. The V gene lost 1 base and the J gene lost 4 bases, with 11 bases spanning the gap. The CDR3 length is 15 residues. The CDR3 DNA is TGTGCCAGCAGCTTAAGTAGCTCCATATACAATGAGCAGTTCTTC. Protein: CASSLSSSIYNEQFF.

The V call is TRBV27, the J call TRBJ2-5; 12 bases fit TRBD2. Germline loops: CDR1 MNHEY, CDR2 SMNVEV (reference sequence). There are 14 residues in the CDR3. J lost 9 bases, V lost 5 bases, and 7 bases had no gene match. CDR3: CASSARLAGDPQYF. CDR3 DNA sequence: TGTGCCAGCAGTGCAAGACTAGCGGGAGACCCCCAGTACTTC.

The chain joins TRBV7-3 to TRBJ2-5; 8 nucleotides align to TRBD1. Germline-derived CDR1 and CDR2 are SGHTA and FQGTGA. The CDR3 extends over 14 amino acids. After removal of 6 bases from V and 4 bases from J, the junction contained 7 bases not matched to a gene. This chain's CDR3 is CASSSDRVGETQYF. Written as DNA, the CDR3 is TGTGCCAGCAGTTCGGACAGGGTTGGAGAGACCCAGTACTTC.

This rearrangement joins TRBV29-1 to TRBJ1-2; D is ambiguous. The CDR3 is 12 residues long. CDR1 is SQVTM and CDR2 is ANQGSEA in the germline V gene. V was shortened by 7 bases and J by 6 bases, with 15 bases between the two germline ends. The DNA for the CDR3 is TGCAGCGGGCGGCGGGGAAGAGATGGCTACACCTTC. Its protein product is CSGRRGRDGYTF.

V usage is TRBV3-1 (or the pseudogene TRBV3-2) and J usage is TRBJ1-4; no firm D call. The germline V gene encodes CDR1 LGHDT and CDR2 YNNKEL (reference sequence). This CDR3 is 13 amino acids long. Trimming cost V 1 base and J 7 bases, with 7 bases left between them. DNA for the CDR3: TGTGCCAGCAGCCAAGGGACTTTTGAAAAACTGTTTTTT. Protein sequence: CASSQGTFEKLFF.

This chain links TRBV28 with TRBJ2-7; TRBD2 aligns across 16 bases. Germline CDR1 reads MDHEN; CDR2 reads SYDVKM. Losses at the gene ends were 5 bases for V and 2 bases for J; bases not matched to a gene: 9. The CDR3 spans 18 residues. The CDR3, as DNA: TGTGCCAGCAGTCGCCCGGGACTAGCGGGAGGGGGAGCCTACGAGCAGTACTTC. It yields the protein CASSRPGLAGGGAYEQYF. The full variable domain, with the rest looked up from reference TRBV28 and TRBJ2-7, is DVKVTQSSRYLVKRTGEKVFLECVQDMDHENMFWYRQDPGLGLRLIYFSYDVKMKEKGDIPEGYSVSREKKERFSLILESASTNQTSMYLCASSRPGLAGGGAYEQYFGPGTRLTVT.

This chain links TRBV2 with TRBJ2-7, with no clear D. Germline loops: CDR1 SNHLY, CDR2 FYNNEI. The CDR3 is made up of 13 amino acids. V was trimmed by 0 bases and J by 12 bases, leaving 15 bases between them. CDR3 amino acids: CASSEAPYSRPYF. Here the CDR3 DNA reads TGTGCCAGCAGTGAAGCCCCTTATAGCCGACCGTACTTC.